This T cell receptor beta chain was identified in a study of vaccination and CD4 T cells after COVID-19. With regard to this clonotype: Its antigen remains unknown.

The Oncomine TCR Beta short-read assay sequenced DNA from cultured CD4+ T cells. In TCRdb, the PCR reads were re-called with MiXCR into one record per CDR3 protein. The repertoire holds about 14,000 distinct CDR3 sequences, with 50% to 65% as singletons. The CDR3 extends over 14 amino acids. V gave up 3 bases and J gave up 2 bases, with 11 bases separating them. Germline loops: CDR1 MGHDK, CDR2 SYGVNS. Noted treatment: approximately 10-day PBMC culture with coronavirus spike peptide pools or control peptides (ViraFEST assay). The sequence came from a human donor who had recovered from COVID-19. This chain uses TRBV25-1 with TRBJ2-7; D may be TRBD2 (5 bases). Sequencing was done on a sample of CD4+ T cells from blood, cultured in vitro. CDR3 protein: CASSEARRAYEQYF. DNA for the CDR3: TGTGCCAGCAGTGAGGCGCGGCGGGCCTACGAGCAGTACTTC.